This is a list of T cell receptor beta chains from one sample in a study of PD-1 blockade in classical Hodgkin lymphoma. Sequencing used immunoSEQ multiplex PCR; TCRdb keeps in-frame clones, though not all of them. The data show about 59,000 clones, about 92% seen once. Sequencing was performed on peripheral blood mononuclear cells (PBMCs), taken at baseline. The source is a human donor with classical Hodgkin lymphoma. Both conserved end residues are part of each CDR3. The D gene is left open where the match is weak. Not every row has a clone size; where given, it reads once, few, many or a size class.

.	.	TRBJ2-2	TRBV10-3	TGTGCCATCAGAGGAACCCCGTCCTTGGGCAAGAGGAAATGCACCGGGGAGCTGTTTTTT	CAIRGTPSLGKRKCTGELFF
.	.	TRBJ1-3	TRBV7-8	TGTGCCAGCAGCTTGACGAGGGGAAACACCATATATTTT	CASSLTRGNTIYF
TRBD2	.	TRBJ2-5	TRBV28	TGTGCCAGCAGTTTAATTGAAGTAGCGGGGGGGCAAGAGACCCAGTACTTC	CASSLIEVAGGQETQYF
TRBD1	.	TRBJ1-2	TRBV5-1	TGCGCCAGCAGCTTAGGGACAGGGGGCAACGGCTACACCTTC	CASSLGTGGNGYTF
.	.	TRBJ2-3	TRBV19	TGTGCCAGTAGTATAGATAGTCCCCGCGAGGCAGATACGCAGTATTTT	CASSIDSPREADTQYF
.	.	TRBJ1-2	TRBV7-3	TGTGCCAGCAGCTTAGAAGGCCCGTTACCCTATGGCTACACCTTC	CASSLEGPLPYGYTF
.	.	TRBJ1-1	TRBV6-6	TGTGCCAGCAGAGTGGAGGGGGGCACTGAAGCTTTCTTT	CASRVEGGTEAFF
.	.	TRBJ1-5	TRBV2	TGTGCCAGCAACAATTTAGAGGCTGATCAGCCCCAGCATTTT	CASNNLEADQPQHF
.	.	TRBJ2-1	TRBV29-1	TGCAGCGTTGACCGAGGGGGTGAGCAGTTCTTC	CSVDRGGEQFF
.	.	TRBJ1-5	TRBV6-5	TGTGCCAGCAGTTACGTAGGGGGCAATCAGCCCCAGCATTTT	CASSYVGGNQPQHF
.	.	TRBJ1-5	TRBV6-7	TGTGCCAGCAGCCGACTCCGGGGGAATCAGCTTCCCCAGCATTTT	CASSRLRGNQLPQHF
.	few	TRBJ1-5	TRBV9	TGTGCCAGCAGCGTAGATGAGGGACAGCCCCAGCATTTT	CASSVDEGQPQHF
.	.	TRBJ1-2	TRBV29-1	TGCAGCGTTCCATTGGGTTACTTTGGCTACACCTTC	CSVPLGYFGYTF
.	.	TRBJ1-4	TRBV9	TGTGCCAGCAGAAGAAGATCCGGGAAGACCGCCGGTGAAAAACTGTTTTTT	CASRRRSGKTAGEKLFF
.	.	TRBJ1-5	TRBV5-1	TGCGCCAGCAGCTTGGGTGAGGGCGATCAGCCCCAGCATTTT	CASSLGEGDQPQHF
.	few	TRBJ2-5	TRBV6-5	TGTGCCAGCAGTCACGCCGGGAATCCATCGGAGACCCAGTACTTC	CASSHAGNPSETQYF
.	.	TRBJ1-1	TRBV29-1	TGCAGCGTTGTGGGACAATCCGAAGCTTTCTTT	CSVVGQSEAFF
.	.	TRBJ2-1	TRBV5-8	TGTGCCAGCAGCTCCGGTATCAGCTCCTACAATGAGCAGTTCTTC	CASSSGISSYNEQFF
.	.	TRBJ2-5	TRBV5-4	TGTGCCAGCAGCTCTGGCGGGACAGACCAAGAGACCCAGTACTTC	CASSSGGTDQETQYF
.	.	TRBJ1-1	TRBV28	TGTGCCAGCAGCCTTATTATGAACACTGAAGCTTTCTTT	CASSLIMNTEAFF
.	.	TRBJ1-1	TRBV7-6	TGTGCCAGCAGCTTAGCGCGGGGAGTTTGGACTGAAGCTTTCTTT	CASSLARGVWTEAFF
TRBD1	.	TRBJ2-5	TRBV28	TGTGCCAGCAGTCTACAGGGGTTAGAAGAGACCCAGTACTTC	CASSLQGLEETQYF
.	few	TRBJ2-4	TRBV6-1	TGTGCCAGCAGTAAAGGGAATGAAAACATTCAGTACTTC	CASSKGNENIQYF
.	few	TRBJ2-1	TRBV21-1	TGTGCCAGCAGCAAAGGGGCAGCCGGTATGGAGCAGTTCTTC	CASSKGAAGMEQFF
.	.	TRBJ2-5	TRBV11-2	TGTGCCAGCAGCTTAGTGTACGGGCGGTCAGAGACCCAGTACTTC	CASSLVYGRSETQYF
TRBD1	.	TRBJ1-2	TRBV6-5	TGTGCCAGCAGTGGGACAGGGAGGCTTGGCTACACCTTC	CASSGTGRLGYTF
.	.	TRBJ2-7	TRBV11-2	TGTGCCAGCAGCTTACAGGGCGCCGAGCAGTACTTC	CASSLQGAEQYF
.	.	TRBJ2-1	TRBV5-6	TGTGCCAGCAGCCTCCGCAATGAGCAGTTCTTC	CASSLRNEQFF
.	once	TRBJ2-7	TRBV4-1	TGCGCCAGCAGCCCCCGATACGGTTACGAGCAGTACTTC	CASSPRYGYEQYF
.	.	TRBJ2-3	TRBV15	TGTGCCACCAGCGGCCTGTTCCCCGGATACGATACGCAGTATTTT	CATSGLFPGYDTQYF
TRBD2	.	TRBJ2-7	TRBV15	TGTGCCTCCAGGACCGGGGGGAACCCCTACGAGCAGTACTTC	CASRTGGNPYEQYF
.	few	TRBJ2-1	TRBV6-1	TGTGCCAGCAGTGCTAAGGGCCGACGACAGCTCGATGAGCAGTTCTTC	CASSAKGRRQLDEQFF
.	.	TRBJ1-1	TRBV19	TGTGCCAGTTCAGAGGGGAACACTGAAGCTTTCTTT	CASSEGNTEAFF
.	.	TRBJ2-7	TRBV15	TGTGCCGCCGGACCCGGCGGGTCCTCCTACGAGCAGTACTTC	CAAGPGGSSYEQYF
.	.	TRBJ1-1	TRBV7-8	TGTGCCAGCAGCCCCCGCGCGAACACTGAAGCTTTCTTT	CASSPRANTEAFF
.	.	TRBJ1-5	TRBV7-2	TGTGCCAGCAGCTTACATCCCTATCAGCCCCAGCATTTT	CASSLHPYQPQHF
.	.	TRBJ1-5	TRBV18	TGTGCCAGCTCAACCAGGGGTGCCAATCAGCCCCAGCATTTT	CASSTRGANQPQHF
.	.	TRBJ2-1	TRBV5-5	TGTGCCAGCAGCTTGGGAGAAGGTGAGCAGTTCTTC	CASSLGEGEQFF
.	.	TRBJ1-1	TRBV30	TGTGCCTGGAGTCTTACATCGGGAGGAGCTTTCTTT	CAWSLTSGGAFF
TRBD1	.	TRBJ2-2	TRBV2	TGTGCCAGCAGTCGGACAGGGGTTACCGGGGAGCTGTTTTTT	CASSRTGVTGELFF
TRBD2	.	TRBJ2-1	TRBV6-4	TGTGCCAGCAGTCCCACTAGCGGCAGGTACAATGAGCAGTTCTTC	CASSPTSGRYNEQFF
TRBD2	few	TRBJ2-7	TRBV7-8	TGTGCCAGCAGCCCAAGGGCGAGCGGGACGCCTAACGAGCAGTACTTC	CASSPRASGTPNEQYF
.	once	TRBJ1-1	TRBV28	TGTGCCAGCGGGAGGCCCAACACTGAAGCTTTCTTT	CASGRPNTEAFF
TRBD2	.	TRBJ2-3	TRBV27	TGTGCCAGCAGTTCCGGACTAGCGGGACGGCCCCCCACAGATACGCAGTATTTT	CASSSGLAGRPPTDTQYF
TRBD2	.	TRBJ2-1	TRBV10-1	TGCGCCAGCAGTGCCCTGGGACTAGCGGGGGATGAGCAGTTCTTC	CASSALGLAGDEQFF
.	.	TRBJ2-3	TRBV7-2	TGTGCCAGCAGCTCAGGACCGGGCACAGATACGCAGTATTTT	CASSSGPGTDTQYF
.	.	TRBJ2-7	TRBV28	TGTGCCAGCAGTTTTCCCGGACCTCCATGGGACGAGCAGTACTTC	CASSFPGPPWDEQYF
TRBD1	.	TRBJ1-1	TRBV11-2	TGTGCCAGCAGCCAACAGGGGGGAGGGACTGAAGCTTTCTTT	CASSQQGGGTEAFF
TRBD1	.	TRBJ2-1	TRBV19	TGTGCCAGCAGGGGGATCAATGAGCAGTTCTTC	CASRGINEQFF
TRBD2	.	TRBJ2-3	TRBV5-1	TGCGCCAGCAGCCCGGGACTAGCGGGTACAGATACGCAGTATTTT	CASSPGLAGTDTQYF
.	.	TRBJ1-3	TRBV29-1	TGCAGCGTGGACAGCGAAGGAAACACCATATATTTT	CSVDSEGNTIYF
TRBD2	few	TRBJ2-1	TRBV7-3	TGTGCCAGCAGTCTAGAATCCGGGACTAGAGATGAGCAGTTCTTC	CASSLESGTRDEQFF
.	.	TRBJ2-1	TRBV4-1	TGCGCCAGCAGGGAGGGAGGTGAGCAGTTCTTC	CASREGGEQFF
.	.	TRBJ2-7	TRBV19	TGTGCCAGTACTCCCCCTGGGGAAACAGAGCAGTACTTC	CASTPPGETEQYF
.	.	TRBJ2-7	TRBV9	TGTGCCAGCAGCTCCGGGATAGGTTCCTACGAGCAGTACTTC	CASSSGIGSYEQYF
.	.	TRBJ2-3	TRBV4-1	TGCGCCAGCAGGACGGGAATTGCTAGCACAGATACGCAGTATTTT	CASRTGIASTDTQYF
.	once	TRBJ2-5	TRBV30	TGTGCCTGGAGTGTACGTCAGAGGAGGCTTGAGACCCAGTACTTC	CAWSVRQRRLETQYF
TRBD1	few	TRBJ1-5	TRBV4-1	TGCGCCAGCTCCCTCGGACAGGGGACTGGCAATCAGCCCCAGCATTTT	CASSLGQGTGNQPQHF
TRBD2	.	TRBJ2-1	TRBV5-1	TGCGCCAGCAGCTTACTAGCGGGGGGGCCCTGGGAGCAGTTCTTC	CASSLLAGGPWEQFF